These 28 T cell receptor beta chains were all obtained from the same sample, sequenced in a study of T cell changes during pregnancy in multiple sclerosis. Data came from immunoSEQ multiplex PCR; TCRdb stores just in-frame clones and leaves some out. Of fewer than 150,000 clones in the sample, about 95% are singletons; the top ten hold around 0.46%. The specimen comprised peripheral blood, sampled after pregnancy. These receptors all stem from a female donor with multiple sclerosis, enrolled in a pregnancy study.

The chain recombines TRBV28 with TRBJ2-2; 9 bases line up with TRBD1. CDR3 length: 13 residues. Trimming at V came to 6 bases and at J to 6 bases, leaving 2 bases not matched to a gene. Looked up from germline, CDR1 is MDHEN and CDR2 is SYDVKM. The CDR3 nucleotides read TGTGCCAGCAGGGGACAGGGTGCCGGGGAGCTGTTTTTT. This translates into CASRGQGAGELFF.

The J gene is TRBJ2-7, the V gene TRBV4-2; TRBD2 matches at 14 bases. CDR1 LGHNA and CDR2 YNFKEQ come from the germline V gene. The CDR3 sequence is 15 residues long. Unmatched junction bases numbered 0, after V lost 1 base and J lost 4 bases. The CDR3 sequence is CASSQGTSGRYEQYF. The DNA of the CDR3 is TGTGCCAGCAGCCAAGGGACTAGCGGGAGGTACGAGCAGTACTTC.

The chain uses TRBV28 and TRBJ2-7; 7 bases map to TRBD1. V shed 4 bases, J shed 6 bases, and the junction held 9 bases outside the gene matches. The CDR3 is 14 residues long. The V gene's germline CDR1 is MDHEN and CDR2 SYDVKM. The CDR3 coding sequence is TGTGCCAGCAGTTCAGGGGGTAGAGCGGTCGAGCAGTACTTC. This codes for CASSSGGRAVEQYF.

As DNA, the CDR3 is TGTGCCAGCAGCTTAGGTGGACAGGTGACCCCTAACTATGGCTACACCTTC. Translation gives CASSLGGQVTPNYGYTF. This chain joins TRBV11-2 and TRBJ1-2; 7 bases line up with TRBD1. The CDR3 runs 17 residues. The germline V gene has CDR1 SGHAT and CDR2 FQNNGV. Losses at the gene ends were 1 base for V and 0 bases for J; bases not matched to a gene: 8.

The rearrangement joins TRBV7-2 to TRBJ1-2; 9 bases are a match to TRBD1. V lost 3 bases, J lost 7 bases, and 9 bases stayed unmatched. Germline values: CDR1 SGHTA, CDR2 FQGNSA. The CDR3 runs to 15 residues. CDR3 nucleotides: TGTGCCAGCAGCTTGAGCCCCCGGGACAGGGTTGGCTACACCTTC. Protein sequence: CASSLSPRDRVGYTF.

The chain couples TRBV28 to TRBJ2-1; perhaps TRBD1 as D (5 bases). The CDR3 sequence is 12 residues long. Germline V gene data show CDR1 as MDHEN and CDR2 as SYDVKM. Trimming removed 6 bases from V and 12 bases from J, with 15 bases in between. The CDR3 nucleotides read TGTGCCAGCAGCCTTATAGGGCAGGGGCAGTTCTTC. This encodes CASSLIGQGQFF.

V is TRBV4-1 and J is TRBJ2-7, with D uncertain. CDR3 size: 14 residues. Per germline, CDR1 MGHRA and CDR2 YSYEKL. Between the trimmed V and J ends, which lost 1 base and 1 base, there was a span of 8 bases. CDR3 sequence: CASSQVVVSYEQYF. CDR3 DNA sequence: TGCGCCAGCAGCCAAGTCGTCGTTTCCTACGAGCAGTACTTC.

V usage is TRBV10-3 and J usage is TRBJ2-1; 9 nucleotides match TRBD1. J gave up 9 bases and V 6 bases, and 6 bases lay outside the gene matches. Germline CDR1 is ENHRY and CDR2 is SYGVKD. The CDR3 sequence is 13 residues long. CDR3 protein: CAIRGDREVEQFF. For the CDR3, the DNA is TGTGCCATCAGGGGGGACAGGGAGGTTGAGCAGTTCTTC.

The chain is built from TRBV19 and TRBJ1-2, with D unresolved. This CDR3 spans 13 amino acids. The ends were cut back, 7 bases at V and 5 bases at J, with 14 bases in the middle. Germline assignment: CDR1 LNHDA and CDR2 SQIVND (reference sequence). CDR3: CASTMLGVYGYTF. The CDR3 bases are TGTGCCAGTACCATGTTGGGCGTATATGGCTACACCTTC.

The chain uses TRBV7-2 and TRBJ2-1; TRBD2 matches 15 bases. CDR1 SGHTA and CDR2 FQGNSA come from the germline V gene. The CDR3 sequence is 15 residues long. J gave up 4 bases and V 5 bases, and 0 bases lay outside the gene matches. CDR3 sequence (DNA): TGTGCCAGCAGCGGACTAGCGGGAGGGTACAATGAGCAGTTCTTC. It yields the protein CASSGLAGGYNEQFF.

This clone was found once. The V call is TRBV27, the J call TRBJ2-5; perhaps TRBD2 as D (6 bases). V lost 6 bases and J lost 5, with 19 bases in between. Germline V gene sequence: CDR1 MNHEY, CDR2 SMNVEV (reference sequence). There are 15 residues in the CDR3. The CDR3 is CASRNTAEGGETQYF. As DNA, the CDR3 is TGTGCCAGCAGAAACACCGCGGAGGGCGGGGAGACCCAGTACTTC.

The chain carries TRBV28 and TRBJ2-7; TRBD2 aligns across 11 bases. The V and J ends lost 5 bases and 4 bases, in that order; junction bases with no gene match: 10. CDR1 MDHEN and CDR2 SYDVKM come from the germline V gene. This CDR3 has 16 residues. The CDR3 loop is CASSLPPLAGGYEQYF. CDR3 in DNA: TGTGCCAGCAGTCTCCCCCCATTAGCGGGAGGGTACGAGCAGTACTTC.

The chain has TRBV5-1 and TRBJ2-6; 7 bases agree with TRBD1. Trimming cost V 2 bases and J 4 bases; bases outside gene matches: 6. The length of the CDR3 is 16 residues. CDR1 is SGHRS, CDR2 YFSETQ, per germline. CDR3 protein: CASSFTGDPGANVLTF. CDR3 DNA sequence: TGCGCCAGCAGCTTCACAGGGGATCCCGGGGCCAACGTCCTGACTTTC. The full variable domain, completed using reference TRBV5-1 and TRBJ2-6, is KAGVTQTPRYLIKTRGQQVTLSCSPISGHRSVSWYQQTPGQGLQFLFEYFSETQRNKGNFPGRFSGRQFSNSRSEMNVSTLELGDSALYLCASSFTGDPGANVLTFGAGSRLTVL.

V is TRBV29-1 and J is TRBJ2-3; TRBD2 aligns across 9 bases. The germline V gene has CDR1 SQVTM and CDR2 ANQGSEA. The CDR3 runs to 15 residues. Trimming cost V 1 base and J 2 bases; bases outside gene matches: 4. CDR3 region: CSVEVLAGITDTQYF. The DNA for the CDR3 is TGCAGCGTTGAAGTGCTAGCGGGGATCACAGATACGCAGTATTTT.

This chain uses TRBV5-6 with TRBJ2-1, with D possibly TRBD1 on 6 matching bases. This CDR3 comprises 12 residues. Trimming removed 2 bases at V and 10 bases at J, with 10 bases between. Germline V gene lookup returns CDR1 SGHDT and CDR2 YYEEEE. The DNA of the CDR3 is TGTGCCAGCAGCTTTGGGGGCGGCGAGCAGTTCTTC. It codes for CASSFGGGEQFF.

This chain links TRBV15 with TRBJ1-2; D is unresolved. Per the germline V gene, CDR1 is LNHNV and CDR2 is YYDKDF (reference sequence). Trimming pared 0 bases from V and 8 bases from J, leaving 7 bases between. The CDR3 length is 12 residues. The CDR3 DNA sequence: TGTGCCACCAGCAGAGATTTAAAAGGCTACACCTTC. Translation gives CATSRDLKGYTF.

The gene calls are TRBV4-2 and TRBJ2-1, with TRBD2 identical over 11 bases. Germline CDR1 is LGHNA and CDR2 is YNFKEQ. The CDR3 contains 17 residues. With 0 bases clipped from V and 9 bases from J, the junction kept 10 bases outside the gene matches. CDR3 DNA sequence: TGTGCCAGCAGCCAAGATACAGAGCTAGCGGGAGGTATTGAGCAGTTCTTC. Protein sequence: CASSQDTELAGGIEQFF.

CDR3 in DNA: TGTGCCAGCAGTGAACAGGCGGGAGGGCCTAATGAGCAGTTCTTC. Protein product: CASSEQAGGPNEQFF. The V call is TRBV6-1, the J call TRBJ2-1, with 9 positions matching TRBD2. The CDR3 is 15 amino acids. V lost 2 bases, J lost 7 bases, and 6 bases stayed unmatched. Germline CDR1 and CDR2: MNHNS and SASEGT.

Of note for this clone: The sample holds other DNA sequences that translate to the same CDR3. The chain is built from TRBV27 and TRBJ1-2, with 7 positions matching TRBD1. Losses at the gene ends were 2 bases for V and 6 bases for J; bases not matched to a gene: 3. Germline loops: CDR1 MNHEY, CDR2 SMNVEV (reference sequence). The CDR3 totals 13 residues. For the CDR3, the DNA is TGTGCCAGCAGTTTAGGGCAGGGGGATGGCTACACCTTC. Protein product: CASSLGQGDGYTF.

The chain is built from TRBV15 and TRBJ2-3; TRBD1 matches at 8 bases. This CDR3 contains 16 residues. After removal of 5 bases from V and 3 bases from J, the junction contained 10 bases not matched to a gene. Germline V lookup: CDR1 LNHNV, CDR2 YYDKDF (reference sequence). The chain's CDR3 is CATSLLFGQGTDTQYF. CDR3 DNA: TGTGCCACCAGCCTTCTGTTTGGACAGGGAACAGATACGCAGTATTTT. Filled out from reference TRBV15 and TRBJ2-3, the complete variable domain reads DAMVIQNPRYQVTQFGKPVTLSCSQTLNHNVMYWYQQKSSQAPKLLFHYYDKDFNNEADTPDNFQSRRPNTSFCFLDIRSPGLGDTAMYLCATSLLFGQGTDTQYFGPGTRLTVL.

The chain is built from TRBV7-2 and TRBJ2-3; 7 bases align to TRBD1. Germline loops: CDR1 SGHTA, CDR2 FQGNSA. The CDR3 runs 15 residues. The ends lost 4 bases at V and 0 bases at J; junction bases unmatched: 4. The CDR3 DNA reads as TGTGCCAGCAGCTCCCCGACAGGGAGCACAGATACGCAGTATTTT. Its protein product is CASSSPTGSTDTQYF.

In DNA form, the CDR3 reads TGCGCCAGTTACTCCACTAGCGGGAGTACGCAGTATTTT. Translating gives CASYSTSGSTQYF. The chain recombines TRBV5-1 with TRBJ2-3, with 11 bases matching TRBD2. The CDR3 spans 13 residues. Trimming cost V 8 bases and J 8 bases; bases outside gene matches: 7. Germline values: CDR1 SGHRS, CDR2 YFSETQ.

Turning to this clone: Other DNA sequences in this sample translate to the same CDR3. This chain joins TRBV9 and TRBJ2-5, with 7 bases identical to TRBD1. Germline trimming cut 0 bases from V and 4 bases from J; bases unmatched to any gene: 3. The CDR3 consists of 14 residues. Germline-derived CDR1 and CDR2 are SGDLS and YYNGEE. CDR3 loop: CASSVGPGGETQYF. In nucleotides, the CDR3 is TGTGCCAGCAGCGTAGGCCCAGGGGGAGAGACCCAGTACTTC.

J is TRBJ1-5 and V is TRBV18, with D maybe TRBD1 (6 bases). Germline V CDR1 and CDR2: KGHSH, LQKENI. V was shortened by 0 bases and J by 6 bases, with 18 bases between the two germline ends. CDR3 length: 17 residues. Here the CDR3 reads CASSPPGGQGRFQPQHF. CDR3 DNA: TGTGCCAGCTCACCACCGGGGGGGCAGGGGAGGTTTCAGCCCCAGCATTTT.

The rearrangement links TRBV9 to TRBJ2-1, with 13 bases that match TRBD2. Germline V lookup: CDR1 SGDLS, CDR2 YYNGEE. CDR3 length: 15 residues. V was pared by 3 bases and J by 7 bases, with 4 bases of the junction left unmatched. CDR3: CASSAGLAGWNEQFF. The CDR3 DNA is TGTGCCAGCAGCGCGGGACTAGCGGGATGGAATGAGCAGTTCTTC.

The rearrangement uses TRBV6-5 and TRBJ1-1; 7 bases agree with TRBD1. Germline V gene sequence: CDR1 MNHEY, CDR2 SVGAGI. This CDR3 spans 14 amino acids. Trimming at V came to 6 bases and at J to 3 bases, leaving 7 bases not matched to a gene. CDR3 sequence (DNA): TGTGCCAGCAGCCTCGGACAGGTGTACACTGAAGCTTTCTTT. It specifies CASSLGQVYTEAFF.

This chain connects TRBV28 to TRBJ2-2, with TRBD2 matching over 8 bases. V lost 5 bases to trimming and J lost 6 bases; unmatched junction nucleotides: 5. Germline V CDR1 and CDR2: MDHEN, SYDVKM. This CDR3 is built from 14 residues. As DNA, the CDR3 is TGTGCCAGCAGTCCAGGGACTAGTCCCGGGGAGCTGTTTTTT. It translates to CASSPGTSPGELFF.

The chain couples TRBV19 to TRBJ1-3; D uncertain. V shed 3 bases and J shed 0 bases, with 15 bases lying between them. Per germline, CDR1 LNHDA and CDR2 SQIVND (reference sequence). This CDR3 spans 17 amino acids. The DNA of the CDR3 is TGTGCCAGTAGTATGAAAGGAGCCGGAATCTCTGGAAACACCATATATTTT. It yields the protein CASSMKGAGISGNTIYF.